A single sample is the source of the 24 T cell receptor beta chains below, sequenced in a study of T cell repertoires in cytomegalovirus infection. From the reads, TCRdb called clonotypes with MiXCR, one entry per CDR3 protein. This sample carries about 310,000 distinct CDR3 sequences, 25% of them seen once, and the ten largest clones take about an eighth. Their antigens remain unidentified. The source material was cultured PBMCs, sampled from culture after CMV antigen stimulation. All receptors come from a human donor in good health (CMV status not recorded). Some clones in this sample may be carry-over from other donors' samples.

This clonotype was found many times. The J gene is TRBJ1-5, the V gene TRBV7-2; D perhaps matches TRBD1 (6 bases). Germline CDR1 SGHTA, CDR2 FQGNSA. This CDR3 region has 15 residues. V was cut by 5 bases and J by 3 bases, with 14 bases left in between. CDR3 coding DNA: TGTGCCAGCAGCAACGAGGGGGGCAACAATCAGCCCCAGCATTTT. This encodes CASSNEGGNNQPQHF.

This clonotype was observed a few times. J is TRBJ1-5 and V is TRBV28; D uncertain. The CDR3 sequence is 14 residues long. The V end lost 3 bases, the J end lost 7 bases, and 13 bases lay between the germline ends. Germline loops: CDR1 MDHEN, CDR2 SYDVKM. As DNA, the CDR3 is TGTGCCAGCAGTTTGTCTGGGGTCGGGCAGCCCCAGCATTTT. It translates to CASSLSGVGQPQHF.

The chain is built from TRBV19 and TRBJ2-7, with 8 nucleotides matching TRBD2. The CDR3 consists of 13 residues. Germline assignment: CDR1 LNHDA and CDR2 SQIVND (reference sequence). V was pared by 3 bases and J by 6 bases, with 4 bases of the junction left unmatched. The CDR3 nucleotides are TGTGCCAGTAGTATCCGGCTAGCGGGCGAGCAGTACTTC. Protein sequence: CASSIRLAGEQYF.

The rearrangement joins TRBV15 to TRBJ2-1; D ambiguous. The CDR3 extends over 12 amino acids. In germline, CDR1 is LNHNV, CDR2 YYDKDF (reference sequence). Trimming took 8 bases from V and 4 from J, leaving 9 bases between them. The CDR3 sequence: CATAPQYNEQFF. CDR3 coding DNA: TGTGCCACCGCCCCACAGTACAATGAGCAGTTCTTC. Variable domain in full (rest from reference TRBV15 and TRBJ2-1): DAMVIQNPRYQVTQFGKPVTLSCSQTLNHNVMYWYQQKSSQAPKLLFHYYDKDFNNEADTPDNFQSRRPNTSFCFLDIRSPGLGDTAMYLCATAPQYNEQFFGPGTRLTVL.

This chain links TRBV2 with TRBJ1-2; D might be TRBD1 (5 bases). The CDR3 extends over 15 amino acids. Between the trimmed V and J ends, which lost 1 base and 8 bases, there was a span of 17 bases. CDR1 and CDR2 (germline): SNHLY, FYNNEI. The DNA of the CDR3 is TGTGCCAGCAGTGAAGTTCTGGGGGGGTTGCGCGGCTACACCTTC. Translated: CASSEVLGGLRGYTF.

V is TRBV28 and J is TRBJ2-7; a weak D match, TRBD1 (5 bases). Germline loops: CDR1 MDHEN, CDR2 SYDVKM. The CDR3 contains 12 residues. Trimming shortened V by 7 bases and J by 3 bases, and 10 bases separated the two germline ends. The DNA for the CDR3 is TGTGCCAGCAATACACAGGTCTACGAGCAGTACTTC. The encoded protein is CASNTQVYEQYF.

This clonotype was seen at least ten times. CDR3: CASSLGGQGAWGHGYTF. The CDR3 DNA sequence: TGTGCCAGCAGCTTAGGTGGACAGGGGGCCTGGGGGCATGGCTACACCTTC. The V and J genes are TRBV7-8 and TRBJ1-2, with TRBD1 matching 11 bases. The CDR3 has 17 amino acids. Trimming at V came to 1 base and at J to 6 bases, leaving 10 bases not matched to a gene. Per germline, CDR1 SGHVS and CDR2 FQNEAQ.

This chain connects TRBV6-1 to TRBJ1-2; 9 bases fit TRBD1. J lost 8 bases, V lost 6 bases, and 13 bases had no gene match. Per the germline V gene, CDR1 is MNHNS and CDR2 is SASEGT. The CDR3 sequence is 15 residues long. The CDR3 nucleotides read TGTGCCAGCAGCTCTGGGACAGGGTCCTTTGGCGGCTACACCTTC. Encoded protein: CASSSGTGSFGGYTF.

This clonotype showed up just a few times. The CDR3 sequence: CASSVGGAAAGREPQHF. The CDR3 bases are TGTGCCAGCAGCGTAGGTGGGGCCGCGGCGGGCAGGGAGCCCCAGCATTTT. The chain carries TRBV9 and TRBJ1-5, with D maybe TRBD1 (5 bases). Trimming stripped 0 bases from V and 8 bases from J, with 21 bases between. This CDR3 is 17 amino acids long. Per the germline V gene, CDR1 is SGDLS and CDR2 is YYNGEE.

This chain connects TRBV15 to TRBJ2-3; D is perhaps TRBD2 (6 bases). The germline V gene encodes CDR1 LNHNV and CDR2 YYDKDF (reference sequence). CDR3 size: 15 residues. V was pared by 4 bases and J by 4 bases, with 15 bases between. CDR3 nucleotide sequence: TGTGCCACCAGCACCGCCCCCGGGGGATCAGATACGCAGTATTTT. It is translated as CATSTAPGGSDTQYF.

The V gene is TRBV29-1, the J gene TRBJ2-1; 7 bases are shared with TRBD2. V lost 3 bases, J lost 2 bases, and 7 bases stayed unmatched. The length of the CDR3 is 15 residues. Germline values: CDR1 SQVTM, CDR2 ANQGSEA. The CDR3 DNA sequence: TGCAGCGTTGATGGGCTAGCGGACCCCTACAATGAGCAGTTCTTC. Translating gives CSVDGLADPYNEQFF.

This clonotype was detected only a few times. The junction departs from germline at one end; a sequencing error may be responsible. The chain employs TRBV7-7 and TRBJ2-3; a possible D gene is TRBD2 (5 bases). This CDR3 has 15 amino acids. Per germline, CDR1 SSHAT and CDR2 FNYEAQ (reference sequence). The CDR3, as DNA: TGTGCTAGCAGCTTAGGGAGCTCCAGCACAGATACGCAGTATTTT. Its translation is CASSLGSSSTDTQYF.

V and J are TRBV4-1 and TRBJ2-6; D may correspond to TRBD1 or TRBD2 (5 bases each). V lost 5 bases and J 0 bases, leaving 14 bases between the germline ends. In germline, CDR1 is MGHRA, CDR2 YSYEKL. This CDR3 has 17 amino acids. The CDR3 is CASSTRDGLSGANVLTF. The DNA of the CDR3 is TGCGCCAGCAGCACACGGGACGGCCTCTCTGGGGCCAACGTCCTGACTTTC.

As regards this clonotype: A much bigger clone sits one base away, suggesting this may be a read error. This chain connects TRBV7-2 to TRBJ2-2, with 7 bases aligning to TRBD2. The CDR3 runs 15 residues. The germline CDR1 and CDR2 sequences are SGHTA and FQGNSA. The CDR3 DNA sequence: TGTGCCAGCAGAGAGATGGCGGGAGTCACCGAGGAGCTGTTTTTT. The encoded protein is CASREMAGVTEELFF.

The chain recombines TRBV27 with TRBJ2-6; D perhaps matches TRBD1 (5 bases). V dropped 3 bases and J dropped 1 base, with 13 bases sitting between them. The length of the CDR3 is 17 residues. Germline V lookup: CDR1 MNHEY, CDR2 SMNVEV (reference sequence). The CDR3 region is CASSFYPGNSGANVLTF. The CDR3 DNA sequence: TGTGCCAGCAGTTTTTACCCAGGGAATTCTGGGGCCAACGTCCTGACTTTC.

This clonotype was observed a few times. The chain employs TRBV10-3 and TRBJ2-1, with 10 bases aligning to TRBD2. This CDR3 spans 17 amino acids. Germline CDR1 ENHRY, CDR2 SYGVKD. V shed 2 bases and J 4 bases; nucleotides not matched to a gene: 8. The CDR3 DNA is TGTGCCATCAGTGAGCCCGAAGGACTAGCGGAGTACAATGAGCAGTTCTTC. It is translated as CAISEPEGLAEYNEQFF.

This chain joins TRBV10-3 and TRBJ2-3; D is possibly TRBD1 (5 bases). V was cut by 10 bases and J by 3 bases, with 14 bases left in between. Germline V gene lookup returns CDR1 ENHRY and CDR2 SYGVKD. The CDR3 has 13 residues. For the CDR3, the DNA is TGTGCCAGTACCAGGGATATTACAGATACGCAGTATTTT. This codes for CASTRDITDTQYF.

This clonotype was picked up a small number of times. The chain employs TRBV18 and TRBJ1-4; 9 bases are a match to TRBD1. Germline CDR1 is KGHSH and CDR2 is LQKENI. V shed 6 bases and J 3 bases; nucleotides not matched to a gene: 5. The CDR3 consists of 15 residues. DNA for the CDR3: TGTGCCAGCTCGTCCGACAGGGGGTCTAATGAAAAACTGTTTTTT. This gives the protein CASSSDRGSNEKLFF.

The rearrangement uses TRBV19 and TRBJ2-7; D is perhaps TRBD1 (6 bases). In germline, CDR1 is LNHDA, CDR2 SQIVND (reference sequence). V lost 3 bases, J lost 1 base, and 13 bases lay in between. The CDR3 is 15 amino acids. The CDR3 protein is CASSIADSLSYEQYF. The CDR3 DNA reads TGTGCCAGTAGTATCGCGGACAGCTTGTCCTACGAGCAGTACTTC. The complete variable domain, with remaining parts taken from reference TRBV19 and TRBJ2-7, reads DGGITQSPKYLFRKEGQNVTLSCEQNLNHDAMYWYRQDPGQGLRLIYYSQIVNDFQKGDIAEGYSVSREKKESFPLTVTSAQKNPTAFYLCASSIADSLSYEQYFGPGTRLTVT.

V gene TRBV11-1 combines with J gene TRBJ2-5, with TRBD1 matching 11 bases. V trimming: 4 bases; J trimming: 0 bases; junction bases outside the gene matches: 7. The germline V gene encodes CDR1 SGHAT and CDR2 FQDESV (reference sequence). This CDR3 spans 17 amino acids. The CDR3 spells CASSSRTGGGNQETQYF. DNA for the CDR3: TGTGCCAGCAGCTCGCGGACAGGGGGCGGTAACCAAGAGACCCAGTACTTC.

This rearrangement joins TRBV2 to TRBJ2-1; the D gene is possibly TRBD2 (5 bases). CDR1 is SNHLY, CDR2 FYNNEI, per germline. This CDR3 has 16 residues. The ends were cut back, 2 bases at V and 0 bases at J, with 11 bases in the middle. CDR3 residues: CASSERRRSSYNEQFF. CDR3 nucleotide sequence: TGTGCCAGCAGTGAAAGGAGGCGAAGCTCCTACAATGAGCAGTTCTTC.

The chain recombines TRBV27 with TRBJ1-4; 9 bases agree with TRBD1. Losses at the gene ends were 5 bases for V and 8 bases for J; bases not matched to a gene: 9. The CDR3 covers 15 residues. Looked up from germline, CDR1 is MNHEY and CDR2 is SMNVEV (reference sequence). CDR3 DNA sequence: TGTGCCAGCAGTCCAGGGACAGGGAATTGGGAAAAACTGTTTTTT. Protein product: CASSPGTGNWEKLFF.

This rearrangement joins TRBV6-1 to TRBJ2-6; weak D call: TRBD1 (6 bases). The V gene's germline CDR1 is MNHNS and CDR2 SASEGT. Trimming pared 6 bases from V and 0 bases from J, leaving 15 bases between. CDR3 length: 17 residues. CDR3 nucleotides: TGTGCCAGCAGACTAACGACAGGCCGCTCTGGGGCCAACGTCCTGACTTTC. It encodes CASRLTTGRSGANVLTF.

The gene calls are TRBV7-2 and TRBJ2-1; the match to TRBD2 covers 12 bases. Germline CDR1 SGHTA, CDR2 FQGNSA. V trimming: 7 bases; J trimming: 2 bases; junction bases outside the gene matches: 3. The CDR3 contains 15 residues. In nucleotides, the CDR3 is TGTGCCAGCATCAGGACTAGCGGGACCTACAATGAGCAGTTCTTC. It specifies CASIRTSGTYNEQFF.